These T cell receptor beta chains were read from a single sample in a study of blood T cell repertoires in COVID-19. Using immunoSEQ multiplex PCR, the repertoire was profiled, and TCRdb retains in-frame clones only, with some absent. The table includes a few hundred thousand clones, about 90% detected once. The sequencing input was peripheral blood. The receptors originated from a woman in her forties or fifties with COVID-19, enrolled during active disease. The CDR3 runs from the conserved cysteine through the conserved F or W. D genes are given only for firm matches. Clone size is not always given. Where it is, it says once, few, many or a class for expanded clones.

V: TRBV9; size: .; length: 14; J: TRBJ1-6; D: TRBD1; DNA: TGTGCCAGCAGCATCCGGACAGGAAATTCACCCCTCCACTTT; CDR3: CASSIRTGNSPLHF
V: TRBV7-9; size: .; length: 14; J: TRBJ1-1; D: .; DNA: TGTGCCAGCAGCTGGCCGCCCCAGAACACTGAAGCTTTCTTT; CDR3: CASSWPPQNTEAFF
V: TRBV2; size: .; length: 15; J: TRBJ1-5; D: .; DNA: TGTGCCAGCAGTGATCTAGCAGGGGCGAATCAGCCCCAGCATTTT; CDR3: CASSDLAGANQPQHF
V: TRBV5-1; size: .; length: 15; J: TRBJ1-5; D: .; DNA: TGCGCCAGCAGCTTGGCCGGCAGGTGGAATCAGCCCCAGCATTTT; CDR3: CASSLAGRWNQPQHF
V: TRBV7-9; size: .; length: 15; J: TRBJ1-3; D: .; DNA: TGTGCCAGCAGCCCTACAGGGAATGCAGGAAACACCATATATTTT; CDR3: CASSPTGNAGNTIYF
V: TRBV7-6; size: .; length: 15; J: TRBJ2-1; D: TRBD2; DNA: TGTGCCAGCAGCTCTCAGACTAGCGGGAGTTCCGCCGGGATCTTC; CDR3: CASSSQTSGSSAGIF
V: TRBV7-9; size: .; length: 13; J: TRBJ2-7; D: .; DNA: TGTGCCAGCACAGCAAGGAGCTCCTACGAGCAGTACTTC; CDR3: CASTARSSYEQYF
V: TRBV6-2/TRBV6-3; size: .; length: 16; J: TRBJ2-1; D: TRBD2; DNA: TGTGCCAGCAGTTACGGGCTAGCGGGAGTGGAGAATGAGCAGTTCTTC; CDR3: CASSYGLAGVENEQFF
V: TRBV5-4; size: .; length: 16; J: TRBJ2-7; D: TRBD1; DNA: TGTGCCAGCAGCTTGTGGGACAGGGCATCTACCTACGAGCAGTACTTC; CDR3: CASSLWDRASTYEQYF
V: TRBV19; size: .; length: 13; J: TRBJ2-1; D: TRBD2; DNA: TGTGCCAGTAGTGCGGGACTAGACAATGAGCAGTTCTTC; CDR3: CASSAGLDNEQFF
V: TRBV18; size: few; length: 15; J: TRBJ1-2; D: TRBD1; DNA: TGTGCCAGCCCGGCGGCAGGGGGCCTGAGGGGTGGCTACACCTTC; CDR3: CASPAAGGLRGGYTF
V: TRBV3-1/TRBV3-2; size: once; length: 15; J: TRBJ1-4; D: TRBD1; DNA: TGTGCCAGCAGCCCCCAAGGGGGCAGGAATGAAAAACTGTTTTTT; CDR3: CASSPQGGRNEKLFF
V: TRBV7-3; size: .; length: 14; J: TRBJ2-1; D: .; DNA: TGTGCCAGCAGCTCCCGTATAGGGGGGGATGAGCAGTTCTTC; CDR3: CASSSRIGGDEQFF
V: TRBV7-9; size: .; length: 17; J: TRBJ2-1; D: TRBD2; DNA: TGTGCCAGCAGCCCGGGCGGACTAGCGGAGTCCTACAATGAGCAGTTCTTC; CDR3: CASSPGGLAESYNEQFF
V: TRBV30; size: .; length: 15; J: TRBJ2-7; D: .; DNA: TGTGCCTGGAGTGAAGGACTGCAAGCGACCTACGAGCAGTACTTC; CDR3: CAWSEGLQATYEQYF
V: TRBV2; size: .; length: 14; J: TRBJ2-7; D: TRBD2; DNA: TGTGCCAGCAGTAGCGGGAGCCCCCGCCCCGAGCAGTACTTC; CDR3: CASSSGSPRPEQYF
V: TRBV30; size: .; length: 16; J: TRBJ1-5; D: TRBD1; DNA: TGTGCCTGGAGTGGCTCCGGGACAGAAGGGAATCAGCCCCAGCATTTT; CDR3: CAWSGSGTEGNQPQHF
V: TRBV29-1; size: .; length: 12; J: TRBJ2-7; D: .; DNA: TGCAGCGCCGTTGTCGTAGGGGGGGTGCAGTACTTC; CDR3: CSAVVVGGVQYF
V: TRBV6-5; size: .; length: 14; J: TRBJ2-2; D: .; DNA: TGTGCCAGCAGCGCCCCCCCTAGTGCCGGGGAGCTGTTTTTT; CDR3: CASSAPPSAGELFF
V: TRBV4-3; size: .; length: 16; J: TRBJ2-5; D: TRBD2; DNA: TGCGCCAGCAGCCAAGTTGGCGGGAGGGCCCACGAGACCCAGTACTTC; CDR3: CASSQVGGRAHETQYF
V: TRBV29-1; size: once; length: 14; J: TRBJ2-3; D: .; DNA: TGCAGCGTTCAAGGCAGGGGAAGCACAGATACGCAGTATTTT; CDR3: CSVQGRGSTDTQYF
V: TRBV19; size: .; length: 13; J: TRBJ2-7; D: .; DNA: TGTGCCAGTAGTCCCGGGAGTTACTACGAGCAGTACTTC; CDR3: CASSPGSYYEQYF
V: TRBV5-1; size: .; length: 14; J: TRBJ1-1; D: TRBD1; DNA: TGCGCCAGCAGCCCGGACAGGGTAAACACTGAAGCTTTCTTT; CDR3: CASSPDRVNTEAFF
V: TRBV30; size: few; length: 15; J: TRBJ2-1; D: .; DNA: TGTGCCTGGTCTTTAGCCCGACGGTCCTACAATGAGCAGTTCTTC; CDR3: CAWSLARRSYNEQFF
V: TRBV5-1; size: few; length: 13; J: TRBJ2-7; D: TRBD2; DNA: TGCGCCAGCAGCGTCCTTAGCGGGTACGAGCAGTACTTC; CDR3: CASSVLSGYEQYF
V: TRBV24-1; size: few; length: 14; J: TRBJ1-2; D: .; DNA: TGTGCCACCAGTGATCAGACAGTGCACTATGGCTACACCTTC; CDR3: CATSDQTVHYGYTF
V: TRBV5-1; size: .; length: 15; J: TRBJ1-5; D: .; DNA: TGCGCCAGCAGCTTGGTTCCCGGTGAGAATCAGCCCCAGCATTTT; CDR3: CASSLVPGENQPQHF
V: TRBV7-4; size: .; length: 15; J: TRBJ2-2; D: .; DNA: TGTGCCAGCAGCTTCTTTCGGAGGAACACCGGGGAGCTGTTTTTT; CDR3: CASSFFRRNTGELFF
V: TRBV7-8; size: .; length: 18; J: TRBJ2-3; D: TRBD2; DNA: TGTGCCAGCAGCTCAACTTCACGACTAGCGGGAGAAACAGATACGCAGTATTTT; CDR3: CASSSTSRLAGETDTQYF
V: TRBV18; size: .; length: 15; J: TRBJ2-3; D: TRBD2; DNA: TGTGCCAGCTCACCCCCGGGACTAGGCGCAGATACGCAGTATTTT; CDR3: CASSPPGLGADTQYF
V: TRBV20-1; size: .; length: 15; J: TRBJ1-1; D: .; DNA: TGCAGTGCTAGTATCGGGGGGCGGAGGAACACTGAAGCTTTCTTT; CDR3: CSASIGGRRNTEAFF
V: TRBV7-9; size: .; length: 17; J: TRBJ1-4; D: .; DNA: TGTGCCAGCAGCTTAGCGATGGGGAGGGCCCATAATGAAAAACTGTTTTTT; CDR3: CASSLAMGRAHNEKLFF
V: TRBV27; size: .; length: 14; J: TRBJ1-4; D: .; DNA: TGTGCCAGCACGAGTGGAGCAACTAATGAAAAACTGTTTTTT; CDR3: CASTSGATNEKLFF
V: TRBV4-1; size: .; length: 14; J: TRBJ1-2; D: TRBD1; DNA: TGCGCCAGCAGCCAAGGGGACAGGCCTGATGGCTACACCTTC; CDR3: CASSQGDRPDGYTF
V: TRBV3-1/TRBV3-2; size: .; length: 15; J: TRBJ1-5; D: TRBD1; DNA: TGTGCCAGCAGCCACGGGACAGGATTCAATCAGCCCCAGCATTTT; CDR3: CASSHGTGFNQPQHF
V: TRBV27; size: many; length: 14; J: TRBJ2-7; D: .; DNA: TGTGCCAGCAGTTTGGACAGAAACCGCTACGAGCAGTACTTC; CDR3: CASSLDRNRYEQYF
V: TRBV5-4; size: .; length: 17; J: TRBJ1-6; D: TRBD1; DNA: TGTGCCAGCAGCTCGGGGACAGTCGAAGGCTATAATTCACCCCTCCACTTT; CDR3: CASSSGTVEGYNSPLHF
V: TRBV9; size: .; length: 15; J: TRBJ2-7; D: TRBD1; DNA: TGTGCCAGCAGCGTAGCTCCGACAGGGAACTACGAGCAGTACTTC; CDR3: CASSVAPTGNYEQYF